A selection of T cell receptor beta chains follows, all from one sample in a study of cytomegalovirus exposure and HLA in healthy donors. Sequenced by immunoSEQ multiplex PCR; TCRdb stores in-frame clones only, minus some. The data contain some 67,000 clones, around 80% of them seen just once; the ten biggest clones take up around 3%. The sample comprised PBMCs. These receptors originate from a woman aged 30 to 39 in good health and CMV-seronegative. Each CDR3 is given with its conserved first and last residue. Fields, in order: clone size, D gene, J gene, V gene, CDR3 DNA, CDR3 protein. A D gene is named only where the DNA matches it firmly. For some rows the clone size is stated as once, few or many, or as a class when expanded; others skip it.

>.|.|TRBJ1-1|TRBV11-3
TGTGCCAGCAGCTTAGGTGACAGAATCATGAACACTGAAGCTTTCTTT
CASSLGDRIMNTEAFF
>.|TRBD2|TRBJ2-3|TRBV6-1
TGTGCCAGCAGTGACCGCGGACTAGAATCAGTCGGGGCTACGCAGTATTTT
CASSDRGLESVGATQYF
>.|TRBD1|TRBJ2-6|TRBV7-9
TGTTCCAGCAGCTCGGGACAGGGGAGGGAGGCCAACGTCCTGACTTTC
CSSSSGQGREANVLTF
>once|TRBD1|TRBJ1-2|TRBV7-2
TGTGCCAGCAGCTCACCACGGCGGCAGGGGGAACTTGGCTACACCTTC
CASSSPRRQGELGYTF
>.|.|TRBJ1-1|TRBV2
TGTGCCAGCATATCGACAGGGAACACTGAAGCTTTCTTT
CASISTGNTEAFF
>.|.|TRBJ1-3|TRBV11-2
TGTGCCAGCAGCTTAGGGCGGGGAAACACCATATATTTT
CASSLGRGNTIYF
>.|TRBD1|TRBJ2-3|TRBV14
TGTGCCAGCAGCCTACGGGACAGAACAGATACGCAGTATTTT
CASSLRDRTDTQYF
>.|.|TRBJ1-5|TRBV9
TGTGCCAGCAGCGCCAGGGGCAATCAGCCCCAGCATTTT
CASSARGNQPQHF
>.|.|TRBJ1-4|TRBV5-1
TGCGCCAGCAGAAGGCACAGCAATAATGAAAAACTGTTTTTT
CASRRHSNNEKLFF
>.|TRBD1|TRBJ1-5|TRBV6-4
TGTGCCAGCAGTAGGACAGGGGACAATCAGCCCCAGCATTTT
CASSRTGDNQPQHF
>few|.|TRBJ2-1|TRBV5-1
TGCGCCAGCAGCTTGGGAGTTCCCCTTATGGATGAGCAGTTCTTC
CASSLGVPLMDEQFF
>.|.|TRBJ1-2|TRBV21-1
TGTGCCAGCAGCAAGTTGGACAGGGGGCTCGACGAAGGGGAGGGGACCTATGGCTACACCTTC
CASSKLDRGLDEGEGTYGYTF
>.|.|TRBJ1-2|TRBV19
TGTGCCAGTAGTATAGATCTGGGAAGGAGGGCGAGTTCCAACGGCTACACCTTC
CASSIDLGRRASSNGYTF
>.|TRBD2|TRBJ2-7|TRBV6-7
TGTGCCAGCAGTGCCGGGACTAGCGGGGGCACCTACGAGCAGTACTTC
CASSAGTSGGTYEQYF
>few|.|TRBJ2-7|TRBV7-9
TGTGCCAGCAGCTTAAGTCGAGACAACTCCTACGAGCAGTACTTC
CASSLSRDNSYEQYF
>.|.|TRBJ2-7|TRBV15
TGTGCCACCAGCACCGGGACAAAATACGAGCAGTACTTC
CATSTGTKYEQYF
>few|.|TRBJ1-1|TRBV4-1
TGCGCCAGCAGCCAGGACCCGGGACATAAGAACACTGAAGCTTTCTTT
CASSQDPGHKNTEAFF
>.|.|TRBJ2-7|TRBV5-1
TGCGCCAGCAGTCTTCAGGGTTTGTCCTACGAGCAGTACTTC
CASSLQGLSYEQYF
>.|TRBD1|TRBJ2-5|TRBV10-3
TGTGCCATCAGTGCGCCCCCGGGACAGCCCGCCGGGACCCAGTACTTC
CAISAPPGQPAGTQYF